This T cell receptor beta chain was identified during a study of T cells in Graves' hyperthyroidism and ophthalmopathy. General observations from the study: Most thyroid-expanded clonotypes above 0.001 were also found in blood. Model output signaled ophthalmopathy a median 6.5 months ahead of onset.

Using RNA transcripts as the source, TCR beta CDR3 regions were amplified. The HTBI set primed first-round TCR CDR3 RT-PCR. TCRdb used MiXCR to reprocess the multiplex PCR reads, holding one entry per CDR3 protein. The repertoire holds 500,000 to 750,000 distinct CDR3 sequences, 12% to 15% seen once, with 6.5% to 9% in the top ten. In its sample, this clonotype was seen a few times. Antigen specificity is unknown. At least 3 on the Clinical Activity Score was recorded for ophthalmopathy patients, who also had NOSPECS grade at least 4 and duration under 3 months. Diagnoses used clinical symptoms, serum thyroxine and TRAb, thyroid ultrasound and orbital computed tomography. CDR1 DFQATT and CDR2 SNEGSKA come from the germline V gene (reference sequence). The CDR3 contains 13 residues. The germline V and J ends were trimmed by 6 bases and 4 bases, with 16 bases remaining between them.

The chain is built from TRBV20-1 and TRBJ2-7, with D possibly matching TRBD1 (5 bases). The sample comprised blood. This clonotype originated in a woman aged 18-35 years with Graves' ophthalmopathy. CDR3 sequence reads: CSANRGEAYEQYF. In nucleotides, the CDR3 is TGCAGTGCAAATAGGGGTGAGGCGTACGAGCAGTACTTC.